A single sample gave rise to the 22 T cell receptor beta chains below, sequenced in a study of human T cells and chemical hapten exposure. Using its own MiXCR run on the RACE reads, TCRdb lists one record per CDR3 protein. This table has about 39,000 distinct CDR3 sequences, over 10% appearing once. The time point is: pre-sensitization, week 0. Treatment in this sample: therapeutic diphenylcyclopropenone sensitization with weekly scalp DPC. The starting material was whole blood, obtained in connection with sensitization to the hapten diphenylcyclopropenone (DPC). These receptors were obtained from a woman in her twenties or thirties with alopecia areata. Some clones in this sample may be carry-over from other donors' samples.

This clonotype was seen at least ten times. This chain links TRBV20-1 with TRBJ2-1, with 11 bases lining up with TRBD2. The CDR3 has 16 amino acids. CDR1 is DFQATT and CDR2 is SNEGSKA in the germline V gene (reference sequence). V trimming: 3 bases; J trimming: 7 bases; junction bases outside the gene matches: 11. CDR3 bases: TGCAGTGCTAGGCTAGCGGGAGGCCGGGGGTGGAATGAGCAGTTCTTC. It specifies CSARLAGGRGWNEQFF.

V gene TRBV7-6 combines with J gene TRBJ2-2, with D tentatively TRBD1 (5 bases). The germline V gene encodes CDR1 SGHVS and CDR2 FNYEAQ. Between the trimmed V and J ends, which lost 5 bases and 5 bases, there was a span of 9 bases. The CDR3 length is 13 residues. Here the CDR3 DNA reads TGTGCCAGCAGCGTAGACAGTACCGGGGAGCTGTTTTTT. Translation: CASSVDSTGELFF.

This clonotype was observed many times. This chain links TRBV20-1 with TRBJ2-7; 9 bases fit TRBD2. This CDR3 region has 15 residues. Germline CDR1 reads DFQATT; CDR2 reads SNEGSKA (reference sequence). Trimming cost V 3 bases and J 5 bases; bases outside gene matches: 11. CDR3 in amino acids: CSARDIAGVPHEQYF. In DNA, the CDR3 is TGCAGTGCTAGGGATATAGCGGGAGTGCCGCACGAGCAGTACTTC.

There are many counts of this clonotype. J is TRBJ2-1 and V is TRBV20-1; D is unresolved. V was clipped by 4 bases and J by 12 bases, with 19 bases between them. Germline V lookup: CDR1 DFQATT, CDR2 SNEGSKA (reference sequence). The CDR3 is 13 amino acids. CDR3: CSAKDPSFGGQFF. The CDR3 DNA reads as TGCAGTGCTAAGGACCCTAGTTTTGGCGGGCAGTTCTTC.

This clonotype was found a few times. The CDR3 here is CASSSSSGAYEQYF. For the CDR3, the DNA is TGTGCCAGCAGCTCATCGAGCGGGGCCTACGAGCAGTACTTC. The J gene is TRBJ2-7, the V gene TRBV12-3 or TRBV12-4, with 7 bases aligning to TRBD2. Unmatched junction bases numbered 7, after V lost 6 bases and J lost 2 bases. The CDR3 sequence is 14 residues long.

This clonotype was counted only a few times. The chain carries TRBV29-1 and TRBJ1-1; a possible D gene is TRBD1 (6 bases). In germline, CDR1 is SQVTM, CDR2 ANQGSEA. The CDR3 loop spans 14 amino acids. The ends were cut back, 6 bases at V and 11 bases at J, with 25 bases in the middle. In nucleotides, the CDR3 is TGCAGCGTCATCGGAACAGGGACGGGTGTGGGTGCTTTCTTT. Residues: CSVIGTGTGVGAFF. Together with reference TRBV29-1 and TRBJ1-1, the CDR3 gives the full variable domain: SAVISQKPSRDICQRGTSLTIQCQVDSQVTMMFWYRQQPGQSLTLIATANQGSEATYESGFVIDKFPISRPNLTFSTLTVSNMSPEDSSIYLCSVIGTGTGVGAFFGQGTRLTVV.

This clonotype was counted many times. V and J are TRBV29-1 and TRBJ2-1; no reliable D call. Germline CDR1 and CDR2: SQVTM and ANQGSEA. This CDR3 spans 12 amino acids. CDR3 residues: CSCFTSYNEQFF. In DNA form, the CDR3 reads TGCAGTTGCTTTACCTCCTACAATGAGCAGTTCTTC.

The rearrangement uses TRBV5-6 and TRBJ1-5, with TRBD1 as a possible D gene (5 bases). The V end was cut by 1 base, the J end by 3 bases, with 11 bases between. Germline-derived CDR1 and CDR2 are SGHDT and YYEEEE. The CDR3 runs to 15 residues. CDR3 loop: CASSLRAGPNQPQHF. The CDR3, as DNA: TGTGCCAGCAGCTTGAGGGCGGGACCCAATCAGCCCCAGCATTTT.

This clonotype came up a few times. The chain links TRBV29-1 to TRBJ1-2; D possibly corresponds to TRBD1 (6 bases). Germline-derived CDR1 and CDR2 are SQVTM and ANQGSEA. The CDR3 sequence is 13 residues long. The V end lost 3 bases, the J end lost 9 bases, and 17 bases lay between the germline ends. The CDR3 DNA follows: TGCAGCGTTGAGGGCTCGGGGACAAGTAGCTACACCTTC. Its protein product is CSVEGSGTSSYTF.

Many counts were recorded for this clonotype. The chain has TRBV3-1 and TRBJ2-7; 7 positions agree with TRBD2. Per the germline V gene, CDR1 is LGHDT and CDR2 is YNNKEL (reference sequence). Germline trimming cut 6 bases from V and 3 bases from J; bases unmatched to any gene: 8. The CDR3 runs to 14 residues. The CDR3 spells CASSPPGLRYEQYF. CDR3 nucleotide sequence: TGTGCCAGCAGTCCTCCGGGACTACGCTACGAGCAGTACTTC.

As for this clonotype: This may stem from a read error, because a much larger clone lies one nucleotide away. The chain combines TRBV20-1 with TRBJ2-7, with TRBD1 matching 9 bases. This CDR3 has 14 amino acids. From germline, CDR1 is DFQATT and CDR2 SNEGSKA (reference sequence). In DNA, the CDR3 is TGCAGTGCTACTGCTCAGGGACAGGGTTTCGAGCGGTACTTC. It specifies CSATAQGQGFERYF.

This clonotype showed up many times. The chain recombines TRBV28 with TRBJ1-1; D is possibly TRBD1 (6 bases). Germline V gives CDR1 MDHEN, CDR2 SYDVKM. V was cut by 8 bases and J by 0 bases, with 19 bases left in between. The CDR3 is 16 residues long. CDR3 in DNA: TGTGCCAGCGGAATTAGCTCAGGGGACTTGAACACTGAAGCTTTCTTT. It yields the protein CASGISSGDLNTEAFF. Looking up the rest from reference TRBV28 and TRBJ1-1 gives the full variable domain: DVKVTQSSRYLVKRTGEKVFLECVQDMDHENMFWYRQDPGLGLRLIYFSYDVKMKEKGDIPEGYSVSREKKERFSLILESASTNQTSMYLCASGISSGDLNTEAFFGQGTRLTVV.

This clonotype occurred once. The V gene is TRBV28, the J gene TRBJ1-2; D gene unclear. The V and J ends lost 6 bases and 8 bases respectively, with 7 bases between them. The germline V gene has CDR1 MDHEN and CDR2 SYDVKM. The CDR3 extends over 10 amino acids. CDR3 in DNA: TGTGCCAGCAGGGGTGCCGGCTACACCTTC. Amino acid sequence: CASRGAGYTF.

This chain uses TRBV29-1 with TRBJ2-3, with a tentative D call TRBD1 (6 bases). Trimming left V 8 bases short and J 2 bases short, with 14 bases between. CDR1 and CDR2 from the germline V gene are SQVTM and ANQGSEA. The CDR3 is made up of 13 amino acids. Here the CDR3 DNA reads TGCAGCCCTGTGGACAGAACCACAGATACGCAGTATTTT. Amino acids: CSPVDRTTDTQYF.

The rearrangement links TRBV10-3 to TRBJ2-7; no clear D. The CDR3 totals 12 residues. Trimming left V 3 bases short and J 7 bases short, with 10 bases between. Germline CDR1 ENHRY, CDR2 SYGVKD. CDR3 nucleotide sequence: TGTGCCATCAGTGACCCCACTCGTGAGCAGTACTTC. It translates to CAISDPTREQYF.

Ten or more counts support this clonotype. The gene calls are TRBV7-2 and TRBJ2-7; D gene unclear. This CDR3 is built from 13 residues. The V end lost 1 base, the J end lost 1 base, and 5 bases lay between the germline ends. Germline CDR1 and CDR2: SGHTA and FQGNSA. The CDR3 sequence: CASSLGRSYEQYF. The CDR3 nucleotides read TGTGCCAGCAGCTTAGGGCGGTCCTACGAGCAGTACTTC.

This clonotype has at least ten counts. This chain uses TRBV9 with TRBJ2-5, with D possibly matching TRBD2 (6 bases). Germline V gives CDR1 SGDLS, CDR2 YYNGEE. There are 15 residues in the CDR3. V was pared by 0 bases and J by 2 bases, with 11 bases between. CDR3 sequence: CASSVDRGTQETQYF. The CDR3 coding sequence is TGTGCCAGCAGCGTAGATCGCGGGACTCAAGAGACCCAGTACTTC.

This clonotype was picked up a small number of times. The genes are TRBV20-1 and TRBJ2-1, with D possibly matching TRBD2 (6 bases). V lost 5 bases and J lost 8, with 13 bases in between. The CDR3 totals 12 residues. Germline CDR1 DFQATT, CDR2 SNEGSKA (reference sequence). CDR3 nucleotides: TGCAGTGCTGGGGGACCGGGAGATGAGCAGTTCTTC. Its translation is CSAGGPGDEQFF.

This clonotype was counted a few times. The chain is built from TRBV7-2 and TRBJ2-3; no reliable D call. Germline CDR1 is SGHTA and CDR2 is FQGNSA. The CDR3 length is 12 residues. Trimming stripped 2 bases from V and 2 bases from J, with 2 bases between. The chain's CDR3 is CASSLITDTQYF. CDR3 bases: TGTGCCAGCAGCTTAATCACAGATACGCAGTATTTT.

The V and J genes are TRBV29-1 and TRBJ2-1, with a weak D call TRBD1 (5 bases). The V end lost 2 bases, the J end lost 9 bases, and 17 bases lay between the germline ends. CDR3 length: 14 residues. Germline CDR1 and CDR2: SQVTM and ANQGSEA. For the CDR3, the DNA is TGCAGCGTTGAACCGGCGGACGGAGACAGTGAGCAGTTCTTC. Its protein product is CSVEPADGDSEQFF.

This clonotype was observed at least ten times. CDR3 in amino acids: CASTPDGSLNTGELFF. In DNA, the CDR3 is TGTGCCAGCACCCCGGACGGATCACTGAACACCGGGGAGCTGTTTTTT. V usage is TRBV12-3 or TRBV12-4 and J usage is TRBJ2-2; no reliable D call. The CDR3 sequence is 16 residues long. Trimming removed 7 bases at V and 1 base at J, with 16 bases between.

This clonotype was observed at least ten times. The gene calls are TRBV7-3 and TRBJ2-3; 9 bases match TRBD1. With 5 bases clipped from V and 7 bases from J, the junction kept 10 bases outside the gene matches. Germline V gene sequence: CDR1 SGHTA, CDR2 FQGTGA. This CDR3 comprises 15 residues. DNA of the CDR3: TGTGCCAGCAGCCAAAAGGGACAGGGACGAAATACGCAGTATTTT. This gives the protein CASSQKGQGRNTQYF.